The source of this T cell receptor beta chain is a study of blood T cell repertoires in COVID-19. At the level of the study: Some COVID-19 samples were acute and others convalescent; all came from the United States, Italy and Spain.

Original handling: From reference gene primer amplification, estimates of nucleated cell counts were derived. The table came from immunoSEQ multiplex PCR; TCRdb's copy has only in-frame clones and leaves some out. V and J calls and clone size follow that table, whereas D and trimming were derived from the DNA. Counted here are roughly 97,000 clones, approximately 80% occurring once; the ten biggest clones make up 4.5% to 5.5%. V shed 3 bases and J shed 3 bases, with 18 bases lying between them. The CDR3 consists of 17 residues. Germline loops: CDR1 SGHTA, CDR2 FQGNSA. The sequencing sample was made of peripheral blood. The rearrangement links TRBV7-2 to TRBJ1-3; possibly TRBD1 for D (6 bases). The receptor comes from a man between 60 and 75 years old with acute or convalescent COVID-19. CDR3 nucleotide sequence: TGTGCCAGCAGCTTGGGACACGGCAGGGGTGGTGGAAACACCATATATTTT. It is translated as CASSLGHGRGGGNTIYF.